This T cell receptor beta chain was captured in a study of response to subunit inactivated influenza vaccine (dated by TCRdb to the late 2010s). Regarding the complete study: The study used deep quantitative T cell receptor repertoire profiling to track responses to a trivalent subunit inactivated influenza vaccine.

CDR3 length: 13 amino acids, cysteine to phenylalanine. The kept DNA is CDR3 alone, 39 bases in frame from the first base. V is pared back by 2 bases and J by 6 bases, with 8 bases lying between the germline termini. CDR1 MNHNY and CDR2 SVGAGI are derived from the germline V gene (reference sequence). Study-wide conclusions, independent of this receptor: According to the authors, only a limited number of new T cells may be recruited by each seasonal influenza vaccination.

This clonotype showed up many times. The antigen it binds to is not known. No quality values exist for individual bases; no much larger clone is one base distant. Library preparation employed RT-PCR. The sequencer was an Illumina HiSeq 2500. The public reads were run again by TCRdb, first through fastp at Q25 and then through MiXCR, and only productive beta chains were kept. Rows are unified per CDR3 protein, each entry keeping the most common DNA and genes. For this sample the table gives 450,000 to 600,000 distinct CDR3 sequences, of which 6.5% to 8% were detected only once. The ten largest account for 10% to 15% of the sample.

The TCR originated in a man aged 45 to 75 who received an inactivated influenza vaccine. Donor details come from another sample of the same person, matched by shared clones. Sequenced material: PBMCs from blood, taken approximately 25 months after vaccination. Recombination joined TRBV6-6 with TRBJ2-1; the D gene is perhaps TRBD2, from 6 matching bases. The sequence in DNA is TGTGCCAGCAGTTACCTGCGGGGCAATGAGCAGTTCTTC. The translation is CASSYLRGNEQFF.